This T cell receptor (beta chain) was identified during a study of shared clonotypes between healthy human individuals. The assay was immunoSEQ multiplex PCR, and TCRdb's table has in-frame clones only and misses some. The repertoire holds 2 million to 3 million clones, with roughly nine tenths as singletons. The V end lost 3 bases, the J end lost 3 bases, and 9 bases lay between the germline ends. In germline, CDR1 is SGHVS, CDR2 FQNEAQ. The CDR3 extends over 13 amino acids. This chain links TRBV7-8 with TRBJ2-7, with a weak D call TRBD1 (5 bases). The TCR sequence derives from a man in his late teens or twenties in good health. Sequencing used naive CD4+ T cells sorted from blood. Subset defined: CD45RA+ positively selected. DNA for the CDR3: TGTGCCAGCAGCTTTCGCAGGGTCTACGAGCAGTACTTC. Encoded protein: CASSFRRVYEQYF.